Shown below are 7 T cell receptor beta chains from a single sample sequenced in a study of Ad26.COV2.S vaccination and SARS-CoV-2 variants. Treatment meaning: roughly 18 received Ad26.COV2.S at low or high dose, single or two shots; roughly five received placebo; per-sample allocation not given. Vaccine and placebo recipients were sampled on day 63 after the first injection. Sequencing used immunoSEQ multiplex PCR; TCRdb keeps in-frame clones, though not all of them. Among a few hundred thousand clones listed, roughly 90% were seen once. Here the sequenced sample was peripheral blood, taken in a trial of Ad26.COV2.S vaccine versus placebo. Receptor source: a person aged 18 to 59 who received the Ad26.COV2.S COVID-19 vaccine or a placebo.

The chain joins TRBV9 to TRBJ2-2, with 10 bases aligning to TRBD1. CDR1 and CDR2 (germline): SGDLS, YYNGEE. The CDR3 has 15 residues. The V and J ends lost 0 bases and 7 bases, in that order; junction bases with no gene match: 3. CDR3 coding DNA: TGTGCCAGCAGCGTAGTAGGGACAGGGGTCGGGGAGCTGTTTTTT. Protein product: CASSVVGTGVGELFF.

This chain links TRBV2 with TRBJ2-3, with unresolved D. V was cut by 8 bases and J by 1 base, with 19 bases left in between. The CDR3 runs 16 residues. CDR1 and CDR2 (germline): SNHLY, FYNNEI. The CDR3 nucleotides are TGTGCCAGCCGTCGACCTAAGGGCCGGGGCACAGATACGCAGTATTTT. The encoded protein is CASRRPKGRGTDTQYF.

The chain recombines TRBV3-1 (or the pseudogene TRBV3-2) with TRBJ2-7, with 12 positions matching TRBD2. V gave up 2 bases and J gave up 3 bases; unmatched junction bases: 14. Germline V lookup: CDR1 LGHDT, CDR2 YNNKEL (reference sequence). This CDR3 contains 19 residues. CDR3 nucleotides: TGTGCCAGCAGCCAATACTCCCGCCCCCCGACTAGCGGGAGCTACGAGCAGTACTTC. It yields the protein CASSQYSRPPTSGSYEQYF.

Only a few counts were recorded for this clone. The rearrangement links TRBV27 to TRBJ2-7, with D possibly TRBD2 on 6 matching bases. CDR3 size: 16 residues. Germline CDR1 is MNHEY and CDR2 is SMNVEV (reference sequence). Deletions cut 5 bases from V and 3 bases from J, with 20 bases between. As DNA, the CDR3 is TGTGCCAGCAGTAGAAGCGGGTCGGTCTTAGGCTACGAGCAGTACTTC. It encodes CASSRSGSVLGYEQYF.

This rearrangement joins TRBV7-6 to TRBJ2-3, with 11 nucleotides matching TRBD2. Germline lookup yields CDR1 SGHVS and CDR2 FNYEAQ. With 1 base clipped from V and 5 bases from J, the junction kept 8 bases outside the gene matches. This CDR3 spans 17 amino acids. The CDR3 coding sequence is TGTGCCAGCAGCTTAGGAGGGATAGCGGGGGGGGTAGATACGCAGTATTTT. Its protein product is CASSLGGIAGGVDTQYF.

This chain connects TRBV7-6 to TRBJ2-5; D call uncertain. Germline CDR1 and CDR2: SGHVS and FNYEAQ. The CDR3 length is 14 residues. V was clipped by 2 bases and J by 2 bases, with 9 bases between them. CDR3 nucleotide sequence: TGTGCCAGCAGCTTAAGTCAGCCTCAAGAGACCCAGTACTTC. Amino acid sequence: CASSLSQPQETQYF.

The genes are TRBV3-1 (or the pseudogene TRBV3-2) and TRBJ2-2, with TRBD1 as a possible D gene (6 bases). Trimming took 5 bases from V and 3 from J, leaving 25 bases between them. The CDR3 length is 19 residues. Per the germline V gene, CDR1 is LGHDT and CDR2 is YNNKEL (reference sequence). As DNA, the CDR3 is TGTGCCAGCAGCGGGGGCTTGTGGAGTGAGGTTGGCGACACCGGGGAGCTGTTTTTT. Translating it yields CASSGGLWSEVGDTGELFF.